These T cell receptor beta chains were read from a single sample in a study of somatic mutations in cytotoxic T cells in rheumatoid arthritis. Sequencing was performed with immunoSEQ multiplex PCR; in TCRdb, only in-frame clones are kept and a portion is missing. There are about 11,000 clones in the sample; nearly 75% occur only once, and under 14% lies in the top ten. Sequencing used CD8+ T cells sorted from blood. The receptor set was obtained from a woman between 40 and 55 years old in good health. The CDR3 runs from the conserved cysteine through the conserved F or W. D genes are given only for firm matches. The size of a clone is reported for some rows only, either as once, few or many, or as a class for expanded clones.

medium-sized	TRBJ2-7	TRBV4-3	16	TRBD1	TGCGCCAGCAGCCAAGATCTCCAGGGGGCATACTACGAGCAGTACTTC	CASSQDLQGAYYEQYF
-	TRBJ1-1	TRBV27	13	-	TGTGCCAGCAGTTTACTTTCGAACACTGAAGCTTTCTTT	CASSLLSNTEAFF
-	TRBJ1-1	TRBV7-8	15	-	TGTGCCAGCAGCGAAGAGCACACTGATAACACTGAAGCTTTCTTT	CASSEEHTDNTEAFF
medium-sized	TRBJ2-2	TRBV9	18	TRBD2	TGTGCCAGCAGCGAGCCCGAGAGCGGGAGTACGGACACCGGGGAGCTGTTTTTT	CASSEPESGSTDTGELFF
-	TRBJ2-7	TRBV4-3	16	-	TGCGCCAGCAGCCAAGACGGACCCGGGAGCTCCTACGAGCAGTACTTC	CASSQDGPGSSYEQYF
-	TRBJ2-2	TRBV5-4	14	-	TGTGCCAGCAGCTTGGTGTCTAGTTCCGGGGAGCTGTTTTTT	CASSLVSSSGELFF
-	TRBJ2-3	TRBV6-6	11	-	TGTGCCAGCTTCAGCACAGATACGCAGTATTTT	CASFSTDTQYF
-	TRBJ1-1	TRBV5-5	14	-	TGTGCCAGCAGCTTGCAGGGCATGAACACTGAAGCTTTCTTT	CASSLQGMNTEAFF
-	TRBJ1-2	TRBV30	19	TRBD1	TGTGCCTGCCCCCCTGCTGCGGAAACCAGGACAGGACCTAACTATGGCTACACCTTC	CACPPAAETRTGPNYGYTF
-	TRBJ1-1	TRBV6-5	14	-	TGTGCCAGCAGCCCGAACAGTAAGAACACTGAAGCTTTCTTT	CASSPNSKNTEAFF
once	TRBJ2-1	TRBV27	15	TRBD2	TGTGCCAGCAGTTTATGGGCTAGCGGGGCAAATGAGCAGTTCTTC	CASSLWASGANEQFF
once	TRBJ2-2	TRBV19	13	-	TGTGCCAGTAGTATAAAGGGGTTCGGGGAGCTGTTTTTT	CASSIKGFGELFF
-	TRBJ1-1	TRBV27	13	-	TGTGCCAGCAGTTTAGTGGGAAACACTGAAGCTTTCTTT	CASSLVGNTEAFF
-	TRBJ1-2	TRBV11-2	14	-	TGTGCCAGCAGCCCCGGCTCAGACCACTATGGCTACACCTTC	CASSPGSDHYGYTF
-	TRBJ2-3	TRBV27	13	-	TGTGCCAGCAGTTTCCGGGCTGCCGATACGCAGTATTTT	CASSFRAADTQYF
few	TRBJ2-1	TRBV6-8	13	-	TGTGCCAGCAACAGACAGCTAGTCAATGAGCAGTTCTTC	CASNRQLVNEQFF
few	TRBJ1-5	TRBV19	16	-	TGTGCCAGTAGTCCCCTCAGCGTGACAGGCAATCAGCCCCAGCATTTT	CASSPLSVTGNQPQHF
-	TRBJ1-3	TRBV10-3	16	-	TGTGCCATCAGTGAGAAGACCGAGCTCTCTGGAAACACCATATATTTT	CAISEKTELSGNTIYF
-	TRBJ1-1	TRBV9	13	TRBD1	TGTGCCAGCAGCGTAACAGGGGGCACTGAAGCTTTCTTT	CASSVTGGTEAFF
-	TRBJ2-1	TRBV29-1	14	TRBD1	TGCAGCGTTGAGGGACAGGGGGCAGTGGATGAGCAGTTCTTC	CSVEGQGAVDEQFF
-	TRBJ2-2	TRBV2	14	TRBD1	TGTGCCACCCGACAGGGGGGAGACACCGGGGAGCTGTTTTTT	CATRQGGDTGELFF
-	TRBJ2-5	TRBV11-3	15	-	TGTGCCAGCAGCTTAGAGTTGAGGTCGGGCGAGACCCAGTACTTC	CASSLELRSGETQYF
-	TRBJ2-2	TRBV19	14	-	TGTGCCAGTAGTATACAGGGGAACACCGGGGAGCTGTTTTTT	CASSIQGNTGELFF
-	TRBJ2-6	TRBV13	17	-	TGTGCCAGCAGATGGAGAGGAGGGGGCTCTGGGGCCAACGTCCTGACTTTC	CASRWRGGGSGANVLTF
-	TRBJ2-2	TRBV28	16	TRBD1	TGTGCCAGCCGGGGACGGACAGGGGTGTATATCGGGGAGCTGTTTTTT	CASRGRTGVYIGELFF
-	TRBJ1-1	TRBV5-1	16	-	TGCGCCAGCAGCTTGGGAATGAGTGGGGCGAACACTGAAGCTTTCTTT	CASSLGMSGANTEAFF
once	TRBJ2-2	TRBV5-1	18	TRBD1	TGCGCCAGCAGCTTAGGGGTACCGGGACAGGGGGCGGGCGGGGAGCTGTTTTTT	CASSLGVPGQGAGGELFF
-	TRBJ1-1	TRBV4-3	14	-	TGCGCCAGCAGCCAAGAGGGCAGGGACACTGAAGCTTTCTTT	CASSQEGRDTEAFF
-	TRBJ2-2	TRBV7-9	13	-	TGTGCCAGCAGCTCCGAGTATCCCGGGGAGCTGTTTTTT	CASSSEYPGELFF
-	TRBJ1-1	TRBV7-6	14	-	TGTGCCAGCAGCTTATACCCCTCCCTCACTGAAGCTTTCTTT	CASSLYPSLTEAFF
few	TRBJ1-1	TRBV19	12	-	TGTGCCAGTAGTATTGGGAACACTGAAGCTTTCTTT	CASSIGNTEAFF
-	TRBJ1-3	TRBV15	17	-	TGTGCCACCAGCAGAGATCGGGGGTATAGCTCTGGAAACACCATATATTTT	CATSRDRGYSSGNTIYF
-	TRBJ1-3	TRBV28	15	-	TGTGCCAGCAGTTTTGTTCCGACCACTGGAAACACCATATATTTT	CASSFVPTTGNTIYF
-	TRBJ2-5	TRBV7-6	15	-	TGTGCCAGCAGCTTACTATCAGGTGATCAAGAGACCCAGTACTTC	CASSLLSGDQETQYF
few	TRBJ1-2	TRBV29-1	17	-	TGCAGCGCCCTCCTGGCAGCTCAGGTCGGGGGGGACTATGGCTACACCTTC	CSALLAAQVGGDYGYTF
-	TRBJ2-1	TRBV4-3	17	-	TGCGCCAGCAGCCAAGGGGTGACTAGTTCCTCCTACAATGAGCAGTTCTTC	CASSQGVTSSSYNEQFF
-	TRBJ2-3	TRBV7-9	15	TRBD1	TGTGCCAGCAGCTTTGGGGACAGGGGGGCAGATACGCAGTATTTT	CASSFGDRGADTQYF
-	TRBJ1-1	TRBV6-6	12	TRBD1	TGTGCCAGTCGACAGGGACTATCTGAAGCTTTCTTT	CASRQGLSEAFF
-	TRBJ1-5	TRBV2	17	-	TGTGCCAGCAGTGAGCGTGGGGGGGCAGGTATACATCAGCCCCAGCATTTT	CASSERGGAGIHQPQHF
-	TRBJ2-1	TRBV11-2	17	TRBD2	TGTGCCAGCAGCTTGAACGGCCCGGGACTAGCCGACAATGAGCAGTTCTTC	CASSLNGPGLADNEQFF
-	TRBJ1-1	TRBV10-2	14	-	TGCGCCAGCAGTGAGTGGGACTTTGGCGCTGAAGCTTTCTTT	CASSEWDFGAEAFF
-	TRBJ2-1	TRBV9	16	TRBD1	TGTGCCAGCAGCAGTACAGGGGCCATCCGTTGGAATGAGCAGTTCTTC	CASSSTGAIRWNEQFF
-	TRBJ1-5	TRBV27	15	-	TGTGCCAGCAGTTCAGGGAACATGGGTGATCAGCCCCAGCATTTT	CASSSGNMGDQPQHF
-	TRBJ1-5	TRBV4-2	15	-	TGTGCCAGCAGCCAAGACTCGTCGGAGCGGGGGCCCCAGCATTTT	CASSQDSSERGPQHF
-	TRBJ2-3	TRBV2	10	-	TGTGCCAGCAGGGGAGATACGCAGTATTTT	CASRGDTQYF
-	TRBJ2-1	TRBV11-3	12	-	TGTGCCAGCGGATCAAGCCTTTGGGAGCAGTTCTTC	CASGSSLWEQFF
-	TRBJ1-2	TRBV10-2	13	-	TGCGCCAGCAATGGACTGACTAACTATGGCTACACCTTC	CASNGLTNYGYTF
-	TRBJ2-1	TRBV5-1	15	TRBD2	TGCGCCAGCAGCCCAGGGACTAGCGTATTCAATGAGCAGTTCTTC	CASSPGTSVFNEQFF
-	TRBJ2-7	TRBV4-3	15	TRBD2	TGCGCCAGCAGCCAAGGGACTAGCGGGTACTACGAGCAGTACTTC	CASSQGTSGYYEQYF
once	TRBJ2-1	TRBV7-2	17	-	TGTGCCAGCAGCGGGTGGGGGAGGCAAAGCTCCTACAATGAGCAGTTCTTC	CASSGWGRQSSYNEQFF
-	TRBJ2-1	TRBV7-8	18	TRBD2	TGTGCCAGCAGCCTCAGATGGGTGGTAGCGGGAGATCACAATGAGCAGTTCTTC	CASSLRWVVAGDHNEQFF
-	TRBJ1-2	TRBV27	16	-	TGTGCCAGCAGTTTATCCATCCAGGCGGATAACTATGGCTACACCTTC	CASSLSIQADNYGYTF
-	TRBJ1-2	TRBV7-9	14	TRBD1	TGTGCCAGCAGCTTAGAGGGGGCCCTCTATGGCTACACCTTC	CASSLEGALYGYTF
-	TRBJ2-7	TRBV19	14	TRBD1	TGTGCCAGTAGTATAGGGACAGGGGTCTACGAGCAGTACTTC	CASSIGTGVYEQYF
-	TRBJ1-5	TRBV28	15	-	TGTGCCAGCAGTCCACCCAGGTATAGCAATCAGCCCCAGCATTTT	CASSPPRYSNQPQHF
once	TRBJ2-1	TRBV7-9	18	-	TGTGCCAGCAGCTTAGGAATAATGGGCACCAGCTCCTACAATGAGCAGTTCTTC	CASSLGIMGTSSYNEQFF
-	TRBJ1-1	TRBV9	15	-	TGTGCCAGCAGGCCCTATACCGAACTCTACACTGAAGCTTTCTTT	CASRPYTELYTEAFF
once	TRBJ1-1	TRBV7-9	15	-	TGTGCCAGCAGCTTGGTAGGGGCTCTGAACACTGAAGCTTTCTTT	CASSLVGALNTEAFF